This TCR beta chain was sequenced during a study of T cell changes during pregnancy in multiple sclerosis. This clone was recorded a few times. Unmatched junction bases numbered 7, after V lost 3 bases and J lost 5 bases. This CDR3 comprises 15 residues. The germline V gene has CDR1 MRHNA and CDR2 SNTAGT. The data were produced by immunoSEQ multiplex PCR, yet TCRdb's version contains in-frame clones alone and is incomplete. Of approximately 9,000 clones in the sample, under 85% were seen once. The source was CD8+ T cells from peripheral blood mononuclear cells, collected in the third trimester of pregnancy. The rearrangement joins TRBV6-4 to TRBJ2-1, with TRBD2 matching 7 bases. This TCR derives from a female donor in good health, enrolled as a control in a pregnancy study. The CDR3 is CASSEASGTNNEQFF. The CDR3 bases are TGTGCCAGCAGTGAAGCCAGCGGGACTAACAATGAGCAGTTCTTC.